This TCR beta chain was sequenced for a study of blood T cell repertoires in COVID-19. Across the study: Donors in the United States, Italy and Spain gave samples during acute or convalescent COVID-19.

Original analysis: Nucleated cell counts were estimated from reference gene primer amplification. TCRdb's copy holds only in-frame clones and misses some; the assay was immunoSEQ multiplex PCR. D and trimming were read from the DNA, whereas the V and J calls and clone size are those reported in that table. The sample has over 250,000 clones, 85% to 90% seen once. There are 16 residues in the CDR3. With V trimmed by 4 bases and J by 4 bases, 12 bases remained unmatched. Germline V CDR1 and CDR2: MNHNS, SASEGT. This clone was recorded only once. The sample comprised peripheral blood. The receptor was isolated from a human donor in a cohort sampled during active COVID-19. The V gene is TRBV6-1, the J gene TRBJ1-2; 7 nucleotides line up with TRBD1. The CDR3: CASSVRETGPVYGYTF. Here the CDR3 DNA reads TGTGCCAGCAGTGTTCGAGAGACAGGGCCCGTCTATGGCTACACCTTC.